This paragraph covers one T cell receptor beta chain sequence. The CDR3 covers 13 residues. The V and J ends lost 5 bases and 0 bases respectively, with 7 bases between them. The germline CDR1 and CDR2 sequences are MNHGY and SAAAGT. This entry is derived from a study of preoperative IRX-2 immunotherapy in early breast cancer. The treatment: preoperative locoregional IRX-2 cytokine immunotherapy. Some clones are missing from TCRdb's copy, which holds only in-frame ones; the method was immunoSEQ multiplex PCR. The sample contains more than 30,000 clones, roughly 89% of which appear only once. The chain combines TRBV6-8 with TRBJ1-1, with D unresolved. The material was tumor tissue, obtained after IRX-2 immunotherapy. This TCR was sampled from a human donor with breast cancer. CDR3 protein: CASSRTVNTEAFF. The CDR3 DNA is TGTGCCAGCAGTAGGACTGTGAACACTGAAGCTTTCTTT.